The subject of this entry is one T cell receptor (beta chain). This sample stems from a study of shared clonotypes between healthy human individuals. Study-wide background: The composition of the donors was a couple of women and a few men aged 18 to 49.

The method was immunoSEQ multiplex PCR; TCRdb's version includes in-frame clones alone and lacks a portion of them. Among 2 million to 2.5 million clones listed, about nine tenths were seen once. V dropped 5 bases and J dropped 2; count of bases not matched to a gene: 2. Germline lookup yields CDR1 SSHAT and CDR2 FNYEAQ (reference sequence). This CDR3 region has 13 residues. The chain links TRBV7-7 to TRBJ2-5; 7 bases map to TRBD2. The receptor's source is a man younger than 35 in good health. Some clones in this sample may be carry-over from other donors' samples. Material: naive CD4+ T cells from PBMCs. Subset given: CD45RA+ positively selected. CDR3: CASSRLAQETQYF. The CDR3 nucleotides read TGTGCCAGCAGCCGACTAGCACAAGAGACCCAGTACTTC.